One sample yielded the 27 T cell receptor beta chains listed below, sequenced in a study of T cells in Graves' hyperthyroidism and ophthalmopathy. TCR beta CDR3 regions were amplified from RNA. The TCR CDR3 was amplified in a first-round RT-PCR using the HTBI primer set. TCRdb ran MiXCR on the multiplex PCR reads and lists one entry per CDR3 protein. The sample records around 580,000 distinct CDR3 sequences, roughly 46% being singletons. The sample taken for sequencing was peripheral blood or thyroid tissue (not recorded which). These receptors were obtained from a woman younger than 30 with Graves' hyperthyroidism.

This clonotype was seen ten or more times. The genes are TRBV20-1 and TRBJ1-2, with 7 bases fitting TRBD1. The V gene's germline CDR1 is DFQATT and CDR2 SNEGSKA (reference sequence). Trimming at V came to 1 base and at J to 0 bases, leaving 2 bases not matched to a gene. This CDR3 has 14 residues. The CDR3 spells CSARGDSANYGYTF. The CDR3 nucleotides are TGCAGTGCTAGAGGGGACAGCGCTAACTATGGCTACACCTTC.

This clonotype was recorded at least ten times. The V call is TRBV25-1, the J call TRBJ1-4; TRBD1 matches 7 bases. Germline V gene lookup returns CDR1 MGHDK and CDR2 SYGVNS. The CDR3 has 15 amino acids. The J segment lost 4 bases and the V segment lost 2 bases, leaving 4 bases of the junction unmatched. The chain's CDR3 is CASSEGQVLNEKLFF. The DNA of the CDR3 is TGTGCCAGCAGTGAAGGACAGGTGCTTAATGAAAAACTGTTTTTT.

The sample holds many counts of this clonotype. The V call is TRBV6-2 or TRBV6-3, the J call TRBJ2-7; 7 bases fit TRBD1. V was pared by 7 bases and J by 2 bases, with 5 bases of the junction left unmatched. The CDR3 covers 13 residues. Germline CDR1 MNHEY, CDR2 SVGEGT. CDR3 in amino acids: CASMDRSTYEQYF. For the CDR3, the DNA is TGTGCCAGCATGGACAGGTCCACCTACGAGCAGTACTTC.

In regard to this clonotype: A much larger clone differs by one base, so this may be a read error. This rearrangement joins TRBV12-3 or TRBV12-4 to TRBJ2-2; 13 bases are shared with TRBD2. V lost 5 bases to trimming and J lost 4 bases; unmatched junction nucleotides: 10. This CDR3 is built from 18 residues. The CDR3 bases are TGTGCCAGCAGTCCGTGGACTAGCGGGGGCCTCGCCACCGGGGAGCTGTTTTTT. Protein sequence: CASSPWTSGGLATGELFF.

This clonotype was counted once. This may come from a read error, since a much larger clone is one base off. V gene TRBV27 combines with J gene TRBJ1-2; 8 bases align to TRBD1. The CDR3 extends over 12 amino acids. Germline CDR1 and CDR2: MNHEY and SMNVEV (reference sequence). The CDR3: CASRTGAGGCTF. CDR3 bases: TGTGCCAGCAGGACAGGGGCGGGTGGCTGCACCTTC.

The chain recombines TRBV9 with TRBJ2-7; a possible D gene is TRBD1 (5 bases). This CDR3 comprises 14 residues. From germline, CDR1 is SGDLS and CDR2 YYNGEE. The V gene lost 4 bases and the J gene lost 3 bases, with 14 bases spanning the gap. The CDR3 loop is CASSLVSTGYEQYF. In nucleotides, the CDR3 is TGTGCCAGCAGCTTGGTAAGCACAGGCTACGAGCAGTACTTC.

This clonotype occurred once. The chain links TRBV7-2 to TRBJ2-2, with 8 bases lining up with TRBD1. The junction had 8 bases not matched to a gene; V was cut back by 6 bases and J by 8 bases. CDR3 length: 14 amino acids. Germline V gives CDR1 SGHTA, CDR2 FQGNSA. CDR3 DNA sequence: TGTGCCAGCAGAGTACAGGGGGTCGGTGGGGAGCTGTTTTTT. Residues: CASRVQGVGGELFF. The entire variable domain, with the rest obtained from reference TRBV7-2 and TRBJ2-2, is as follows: GAGVSQSPSNKVTEKGKDVELRCDPISGHTALYWYRQSLGQGLEFLIYFQGNSAPDKSGLPSDRFSAERTGGSVSTLTIQRTQQEDSAVYLCASRVQGVGGELFFGEGSRLTVL.

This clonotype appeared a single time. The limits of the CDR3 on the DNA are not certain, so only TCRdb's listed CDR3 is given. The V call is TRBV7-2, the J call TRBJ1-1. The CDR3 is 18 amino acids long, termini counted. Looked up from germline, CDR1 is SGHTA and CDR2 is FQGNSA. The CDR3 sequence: CASSIYLCSVEAGAEAFF.

CDR3 protein: CASSAQGGETQYF. The CDR3, as DNA: TGTGCCAGCAGCGCTCAGGGTGGGGAGACCCAGTACTTC. This chain uses TRBV9 with TRBJ2-5; possibly TRBD1 for D (5 bases). The length of the CDR3 is 13 residues. V shed 3 bases and J shed 5 bases, with 11 bases lying between them. Germline assignment: CDR1 SGDLS and CDR2 YYNGEE.

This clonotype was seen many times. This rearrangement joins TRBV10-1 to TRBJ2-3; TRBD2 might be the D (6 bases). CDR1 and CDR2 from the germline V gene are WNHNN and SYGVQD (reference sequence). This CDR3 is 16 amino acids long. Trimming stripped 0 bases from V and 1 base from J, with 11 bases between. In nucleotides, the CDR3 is TGCGCCAGCAGTGAGTCTTACGGGAGTGGCACAGATACGCAGTATTTT. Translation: CASSESYGSGTDTQYF.

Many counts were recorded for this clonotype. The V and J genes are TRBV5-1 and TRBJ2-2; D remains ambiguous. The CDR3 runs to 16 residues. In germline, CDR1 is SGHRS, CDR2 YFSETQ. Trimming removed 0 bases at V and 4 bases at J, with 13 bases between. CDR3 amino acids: CASSLGHAVFTGELFF. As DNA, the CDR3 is TGCGCCAGCAGCTTGGGACATGCCGTTTTCACCGGGGAGCTGTTTTTT.

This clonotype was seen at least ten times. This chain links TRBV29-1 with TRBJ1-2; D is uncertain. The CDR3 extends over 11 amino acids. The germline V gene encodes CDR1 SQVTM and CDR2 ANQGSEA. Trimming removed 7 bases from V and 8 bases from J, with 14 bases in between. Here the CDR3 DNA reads TGCAGCGGCGATTGGACGGGAGGCTACACCTTC. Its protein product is CSGDWTGGYTF.

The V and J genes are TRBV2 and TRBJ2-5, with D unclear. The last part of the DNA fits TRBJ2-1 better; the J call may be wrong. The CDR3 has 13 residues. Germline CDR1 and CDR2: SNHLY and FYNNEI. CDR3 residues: CASSKGPSFGQFF. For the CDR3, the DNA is TGTGCCAGCAGTAAAGGACCGAGCTTCGGGCAGTTCTTC.

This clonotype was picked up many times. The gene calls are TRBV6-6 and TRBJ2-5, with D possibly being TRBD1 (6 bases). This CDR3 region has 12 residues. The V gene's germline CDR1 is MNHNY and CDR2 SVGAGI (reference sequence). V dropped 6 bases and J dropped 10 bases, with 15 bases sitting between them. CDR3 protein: CASSRLEGDQYF. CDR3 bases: TGTGCCAGCAGCCGACTCGAGGGGGACCAGTACTTC.

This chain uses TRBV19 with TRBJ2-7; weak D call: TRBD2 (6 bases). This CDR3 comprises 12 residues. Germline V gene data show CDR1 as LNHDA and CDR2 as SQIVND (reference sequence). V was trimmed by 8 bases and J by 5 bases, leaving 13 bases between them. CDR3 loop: CASGWGRNEQYF. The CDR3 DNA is TGTGCCAGTGGGTGGGGGAGGAACGAGCAGTACTTC. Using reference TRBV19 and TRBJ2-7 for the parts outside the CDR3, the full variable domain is DGGITQSPKYLFRKEGQNVTLSCEQNLNHDAMYWYRQDPGQGLRLIYYSQIVNDFQKGDIAEGYSVSREKKESFPLTVTSAQKNPTAFYLCASGWGRNEQYFGPGTRLTVT.

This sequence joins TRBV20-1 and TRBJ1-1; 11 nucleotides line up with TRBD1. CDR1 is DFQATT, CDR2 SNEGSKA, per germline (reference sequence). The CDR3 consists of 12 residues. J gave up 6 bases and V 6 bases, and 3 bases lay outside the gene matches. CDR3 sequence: CSATGQGAEAFF. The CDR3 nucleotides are TGCAGTGCCACGGGACAGGGGGCTGAAGCTTTCTTT.

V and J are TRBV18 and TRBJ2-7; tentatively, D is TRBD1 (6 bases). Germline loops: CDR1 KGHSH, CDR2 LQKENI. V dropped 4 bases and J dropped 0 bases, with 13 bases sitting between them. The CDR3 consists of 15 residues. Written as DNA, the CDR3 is TGTGCCAGCTCACACGGACAGAGCAGCTCCTACGAGCAGTACTTC. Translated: CASSHGQSSSYEQYF.

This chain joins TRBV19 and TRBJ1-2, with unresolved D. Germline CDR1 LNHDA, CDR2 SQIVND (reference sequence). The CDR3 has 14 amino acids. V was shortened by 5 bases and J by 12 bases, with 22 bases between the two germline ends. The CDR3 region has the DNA TGTGCCAGTAGTGCCCGGACCCCGGGCTCTGGAAACACCTTC. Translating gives CASSARTPGSGNTF.

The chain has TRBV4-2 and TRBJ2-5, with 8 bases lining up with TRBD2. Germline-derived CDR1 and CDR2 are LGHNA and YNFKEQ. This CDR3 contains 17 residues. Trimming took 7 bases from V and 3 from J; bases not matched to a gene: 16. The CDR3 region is CASTLGTLAGPEETQYF. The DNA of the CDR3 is TGTGCCAGCACCCTCGGGACTCTAGCGGGCCCTGAAGAGACCCAGTACTTC.

The DNA of the CDR3 is TGTGCCAGCAGCCAAGATCGACTGCACAGGGGGAACACCGGGGAGCTGTTTTTT. Translated: CASSQDRLHRGNTGELFF. The V gene is TRBV4-2, the J gene TRBJ2-2, with 7 bases identical to TRBD1. The germline gives CDR1 LGHNA, CDR2 YNFKEQ. The ends lost 0 bases at V and 1 base at J; junction bases unmatched: 8. This CDR3 is built from 18 residues.

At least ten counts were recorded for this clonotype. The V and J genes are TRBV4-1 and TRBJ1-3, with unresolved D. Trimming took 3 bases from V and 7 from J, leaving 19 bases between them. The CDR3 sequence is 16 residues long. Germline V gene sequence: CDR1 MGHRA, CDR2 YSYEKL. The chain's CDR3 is CASSQTPGTGWNTIYF. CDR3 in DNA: TGCGCCAGCAGCCAGACCCCGGGAACCGGGTGGAACACCATATATTTT.

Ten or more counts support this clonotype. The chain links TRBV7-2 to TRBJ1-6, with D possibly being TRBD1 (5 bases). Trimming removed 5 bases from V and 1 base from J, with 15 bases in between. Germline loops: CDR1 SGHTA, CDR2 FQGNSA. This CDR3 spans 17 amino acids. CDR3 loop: CASSTARGGSYNSPLHF. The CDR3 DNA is TGTGCCAGCAGCACAGCACGTGGGGGGTCCTATAATTCACCCCTCCACTTT.

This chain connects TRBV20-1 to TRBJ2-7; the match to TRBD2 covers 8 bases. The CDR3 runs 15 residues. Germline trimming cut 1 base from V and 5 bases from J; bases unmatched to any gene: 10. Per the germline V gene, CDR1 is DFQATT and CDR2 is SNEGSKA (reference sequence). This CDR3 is CSARGETSGTNEQYF. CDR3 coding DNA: TGCAGTGCTAGAGGCGAAACTAGCGGTACGAACGAGCAGTACTTC.

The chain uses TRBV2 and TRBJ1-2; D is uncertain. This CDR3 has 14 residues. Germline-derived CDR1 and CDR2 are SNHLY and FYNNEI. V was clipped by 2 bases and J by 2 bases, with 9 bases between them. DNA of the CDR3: TGTGCCAGCAGTGAACACCCTGGGAACTATGGCTACACCTTC. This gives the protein CASSEHPGNYGYTF.

CDR3 coding DNA: TGCAGCGGTGGGGGGAACTATGGCTACACCTTC. Translated, it gives CSGGGNYGYTF. This rearrangement joins TRBV29-1 to TRBJ1-2; D perhaps matches TRBD1 (5 bases). This CDR3 comprises 11 residues. The germline V gene encodes CDR1 SQVTM and CDR2 ANQGSEA. Trimming removed 7 bases from V and 2 bases from J, with 8 bases in between. Full variable domain (outside the CDR3, taken from reference TRBV29-1 and TRBJ1-2): SAVISQKPSRDICQRGTSLTIQCQVDSQVTMMFWYRQQPGQSLTLIATANQGSEATYESGFVIDKFPISRPNLTFSTLTVSNMSPEDSSIYLCSGGGNYGYTFGSGTRLTVV.

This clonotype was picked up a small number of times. The CDR3 DNA sequence: TGTGCCAGTAGTATAGGGACAGGGGCAGATACGCAGTATTTT. Translation: CASSIGTGADTQYF. The chain carries TRBV19 and TRBJ2-3; 9 bases agree with TRBD1. The CDR3 covers 14 residues. Germline lookup yields CDR1 LNHDA and CDR2 SQIVND (reference sequence). V trimming: 1 base; J trimming: 4 bases; junction bases outside the gene matches: 0. Full variable domain (missing parts from reference TRBV19 and TRBJ2-3): DGGITQSPKYLFRKEGQNVTLSCEQNLNHDAMYWYRQDPGQGLRLIYYSQIVNDFQKGDIAEGYSVSREKKESFPLTVTSAQKNPTAFYLCASSIGTGADTQYFGPGTRLTVL.

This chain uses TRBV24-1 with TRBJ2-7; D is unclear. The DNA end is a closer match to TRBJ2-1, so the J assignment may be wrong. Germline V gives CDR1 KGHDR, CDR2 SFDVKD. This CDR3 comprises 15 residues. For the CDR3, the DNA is TGTGCCACCAGTGATTTTACGGGTAAGGCGTATGAGCAGTTCTTC. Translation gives CATSDFTGKAYEQFF.